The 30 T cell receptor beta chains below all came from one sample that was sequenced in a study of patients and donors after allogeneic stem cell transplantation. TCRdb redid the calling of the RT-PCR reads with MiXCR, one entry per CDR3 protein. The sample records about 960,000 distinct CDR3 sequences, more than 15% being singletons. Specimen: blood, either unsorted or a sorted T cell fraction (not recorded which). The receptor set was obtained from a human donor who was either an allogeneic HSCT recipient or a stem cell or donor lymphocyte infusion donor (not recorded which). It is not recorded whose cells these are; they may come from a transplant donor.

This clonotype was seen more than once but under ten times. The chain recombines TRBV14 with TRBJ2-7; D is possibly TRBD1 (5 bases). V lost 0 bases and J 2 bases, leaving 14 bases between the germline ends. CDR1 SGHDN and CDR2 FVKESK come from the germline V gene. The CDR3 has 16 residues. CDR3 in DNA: TGTGCCAGCAGCCAAGATCGGGCAGGGCCGACCTACGAGCAGTACTTC. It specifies CASSQDRAGPTYEQYF.

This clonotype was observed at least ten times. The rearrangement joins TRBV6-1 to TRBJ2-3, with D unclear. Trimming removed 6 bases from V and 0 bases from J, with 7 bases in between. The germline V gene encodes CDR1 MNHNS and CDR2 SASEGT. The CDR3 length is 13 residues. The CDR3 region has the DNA TGTGCCAGCAGACGTGGTAGCACAGATACGCAGTATTTT. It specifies CASRRGSTDTQYF.

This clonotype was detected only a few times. CDR3 in DNA: TGTGCCAGCAGCCGTCAAGCGGGAGAGACCCAGTACTTC. It specifies CASSRQAGETQYF. The V gene is TRBV4-2, the J gene TRBJ2-5; tentative D call: TRBD2 (6 bases). CDR3 length: 13 residues. Germline assignment: CDR1 LGHNA and CDR2 YNFKEQ. V was cut by 4 bases and J by 4 bases, with 10 bases left in between.

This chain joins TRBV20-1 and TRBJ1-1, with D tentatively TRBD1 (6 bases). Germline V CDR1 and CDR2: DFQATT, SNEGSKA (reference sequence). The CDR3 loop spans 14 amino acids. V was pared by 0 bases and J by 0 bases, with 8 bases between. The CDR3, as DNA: TGCAGTGCTAGAGACGGACAGTTGAACACTGAAGCTTTCTTT. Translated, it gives CSARDGQLNTEAFF.

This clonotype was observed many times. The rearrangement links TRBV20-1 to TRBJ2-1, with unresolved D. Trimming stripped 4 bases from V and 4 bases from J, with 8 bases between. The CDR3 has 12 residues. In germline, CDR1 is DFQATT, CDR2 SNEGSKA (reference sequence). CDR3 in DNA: TGCAGTGCTAAGGGCTCATACAATGAGCAGTTCTTC. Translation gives CSAKGSYNEQFF.

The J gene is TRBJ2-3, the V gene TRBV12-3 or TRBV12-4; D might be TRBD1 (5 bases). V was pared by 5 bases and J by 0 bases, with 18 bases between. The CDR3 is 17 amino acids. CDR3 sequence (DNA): TGTGCCAGCAGTGCATCCTTAAAGGGGTGGAGCACAGATACGCAGTATTTT. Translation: CASSASLKGWSTDTQYF.

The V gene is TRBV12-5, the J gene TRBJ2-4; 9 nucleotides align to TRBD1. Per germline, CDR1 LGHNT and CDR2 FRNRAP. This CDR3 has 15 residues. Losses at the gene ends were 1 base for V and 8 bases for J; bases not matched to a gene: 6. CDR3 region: CASGLGRQGGDIQYF. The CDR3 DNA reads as TGTGCTAGTGGTTTGGGAAGACAGGGGGGGGACATTCAGTACTTC.

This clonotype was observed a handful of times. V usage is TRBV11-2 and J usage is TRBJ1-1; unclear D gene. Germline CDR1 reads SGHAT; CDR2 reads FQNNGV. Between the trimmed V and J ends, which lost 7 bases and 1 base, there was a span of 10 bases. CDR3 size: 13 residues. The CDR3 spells CASMNSPNTEAFF. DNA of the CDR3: TGTGCCAGCATGAACAGCCCGAACACTGAAGCTTTCTTT. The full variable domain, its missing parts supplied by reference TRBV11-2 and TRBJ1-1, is EAGVAQSPRYKIIEKRQSVAFWCNPISGHATLYWYQQILGQGPKLLIQFQNNGVVDDSQLPKDRFSAERLKGVDSTLKIQPAKLEDSAVYLCASMNSPNTEAFFGQGTRLTVV.

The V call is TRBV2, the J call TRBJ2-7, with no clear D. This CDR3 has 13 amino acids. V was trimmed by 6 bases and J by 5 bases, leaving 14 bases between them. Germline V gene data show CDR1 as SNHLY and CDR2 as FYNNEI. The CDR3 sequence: CASSIPTVNEQYF. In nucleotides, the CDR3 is TGTGCCAGCAGCATACCGACGGTAAACGAGCAGTACTTC.

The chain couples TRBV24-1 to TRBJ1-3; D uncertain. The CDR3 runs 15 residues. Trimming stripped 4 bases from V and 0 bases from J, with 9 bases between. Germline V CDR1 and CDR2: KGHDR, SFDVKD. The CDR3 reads CATSDSRSSGNTIYF. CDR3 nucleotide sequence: TGTGCCACCAGTGACTCCCGGTCCTCTGGAAACACCATATATTTT.

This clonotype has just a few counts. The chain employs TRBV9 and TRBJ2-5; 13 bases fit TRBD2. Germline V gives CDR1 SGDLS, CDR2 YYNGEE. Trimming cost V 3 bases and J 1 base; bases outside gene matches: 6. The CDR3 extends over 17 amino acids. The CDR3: CASSERLAGGLQETQYF. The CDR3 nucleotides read TGTGCCAGCAGCGAAAGACTAGCGGGAGGACTCCAAGAGACCCAGTACTTC.

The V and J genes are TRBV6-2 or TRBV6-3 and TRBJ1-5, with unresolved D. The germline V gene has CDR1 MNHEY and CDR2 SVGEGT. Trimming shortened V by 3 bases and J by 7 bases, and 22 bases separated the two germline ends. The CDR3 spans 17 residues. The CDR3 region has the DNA TGTGCCAGCAGTTATTCGTTCTTAAGGACTCCTGGGCAGCCCCAGCATTTT. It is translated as CASSYSFLRTPGQPQHF.

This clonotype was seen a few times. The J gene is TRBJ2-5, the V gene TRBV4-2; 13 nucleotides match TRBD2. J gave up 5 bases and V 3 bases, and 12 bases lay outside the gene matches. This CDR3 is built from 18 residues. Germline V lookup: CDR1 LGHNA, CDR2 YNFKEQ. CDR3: CASSQGTSGVLVRETQYF. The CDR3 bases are TGTGCCAGCAGCCAGGGGACTAGCGGGGTGCTAGTTCGGGAGACCCAGTACTTC.

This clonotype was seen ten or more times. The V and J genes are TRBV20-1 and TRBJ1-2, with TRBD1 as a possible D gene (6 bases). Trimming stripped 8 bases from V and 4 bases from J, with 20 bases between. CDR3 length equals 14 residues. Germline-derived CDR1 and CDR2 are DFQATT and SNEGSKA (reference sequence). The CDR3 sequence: CSTKGGTTTYGYTF. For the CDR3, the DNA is TGCAGTACAAAAGGCGGGACAACTACCTATGGCTACACCTTC.

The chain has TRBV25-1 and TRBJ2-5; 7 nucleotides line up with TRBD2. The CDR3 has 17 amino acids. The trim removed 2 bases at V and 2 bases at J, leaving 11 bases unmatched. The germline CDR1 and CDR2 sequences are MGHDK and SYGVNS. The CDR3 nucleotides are TGTGCCAGCAGTGAAATAGGGGCGGGAGTACGGCAAGAGACCCAGTACTTC. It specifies CASSEIGAGVRQETQYF.

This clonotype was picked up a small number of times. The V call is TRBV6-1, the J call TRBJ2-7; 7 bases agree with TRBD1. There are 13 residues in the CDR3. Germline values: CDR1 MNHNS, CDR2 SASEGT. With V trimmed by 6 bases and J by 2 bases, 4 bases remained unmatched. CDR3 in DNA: TGTGCCAGCAGAAAGGGACAGACCTACGAGCAGTACTTC. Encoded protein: CASRKGQTYEQYF.

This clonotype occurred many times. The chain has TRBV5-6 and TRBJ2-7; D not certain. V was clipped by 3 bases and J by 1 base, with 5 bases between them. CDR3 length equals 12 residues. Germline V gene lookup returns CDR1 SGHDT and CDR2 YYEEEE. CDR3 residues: CASSYTSYEQYF. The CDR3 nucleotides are TGTGCCAGCAGCTATACGTCCTACGAGCAGTACTTC.

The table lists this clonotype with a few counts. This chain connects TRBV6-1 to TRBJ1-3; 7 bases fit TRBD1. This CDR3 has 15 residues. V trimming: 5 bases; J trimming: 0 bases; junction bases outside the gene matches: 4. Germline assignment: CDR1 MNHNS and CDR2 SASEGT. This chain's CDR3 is CASSKGQSSGNTIYF. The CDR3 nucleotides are TGTGCCAGCAGTAAGGGACAGTCCTCTGGAAACACCATATATTTT.

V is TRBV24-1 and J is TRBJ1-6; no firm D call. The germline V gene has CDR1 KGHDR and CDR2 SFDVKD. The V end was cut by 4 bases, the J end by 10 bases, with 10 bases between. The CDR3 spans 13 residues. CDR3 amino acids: CATSERVGSPLHF. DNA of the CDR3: TGTGCCACCAGTGAGCGGGTCGGCTCACCCCTCCACTTT.

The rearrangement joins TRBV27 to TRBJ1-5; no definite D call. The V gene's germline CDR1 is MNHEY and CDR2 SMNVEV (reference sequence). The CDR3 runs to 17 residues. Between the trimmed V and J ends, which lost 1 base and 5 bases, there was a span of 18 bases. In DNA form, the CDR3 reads TGTGCCAGCAGTTTATGGGCAGGTCCTGGTATGGATCAGCCCCAGCATTTT. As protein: CASSLWAGPGMDQPQHF.

CDR3 in amino acids: CASSDTPRGAQYF. Written as DNA, the CDR3 is TGTGCCAGCAGTGACACACCTAGGGGGGCACAGTACTTC. This sequence joins TRBV27 and TRBJ2-4; TRBD1 or TRBD2 may be the D gene (6 bases each). The germline gives CDR1 MNHEY, CDR2 SMNVEV (reference sequence). Trimming pared 5 bases from V and 13 bases from J, leaving 18 bases between. The CDR3 extends over 13 amino acids.

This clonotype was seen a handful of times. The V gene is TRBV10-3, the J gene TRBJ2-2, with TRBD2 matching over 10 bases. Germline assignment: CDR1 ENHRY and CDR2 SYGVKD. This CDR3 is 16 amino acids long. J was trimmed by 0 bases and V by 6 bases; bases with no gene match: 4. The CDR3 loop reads CAIRGLAGANTGELFF. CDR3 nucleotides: TGTGCCATCAGGGGGCTAGCGGGGGCGAACACCGGGGAGCTGTTTTTT.

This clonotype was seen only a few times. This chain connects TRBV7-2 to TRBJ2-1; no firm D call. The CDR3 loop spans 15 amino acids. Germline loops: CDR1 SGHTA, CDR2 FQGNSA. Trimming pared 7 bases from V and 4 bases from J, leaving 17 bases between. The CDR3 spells CASMLTSLTYNEQFF. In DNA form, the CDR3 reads TGTGCCAGCATGCTGACAAGTCTCACTTACAATGAGCAGTTCTTC.

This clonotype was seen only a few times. The CDR3 DNA is TGTGCCAGCAGCGTCGCGGGCAAGGCCAACGTCCTGACTTTC. This sequence encodes CASSVAGKANVLTF. The chain uses TRBV9 and TRBJ2-6; D possibly corresponds to TRBD2 (5 bases). The CDR3 is 14 residues long. Trimming shortened V by 2 bases and J by 6 bases, and 9 bases separated the two germline ends. From germline, CDR1 is SGDLS and CDR2 YYNGEE.

The CDR3 DNA is TGTGCCAGCAGCCCCGCAGGGCAGGGGGCATGGGCGACTAATGAAAAACTGTTTTTT. It translates to CASSPAGQGAWATNEKLFF. J is TRBJ1-4 and V is TRBV11-2, with 8 positions matching TRBD1. The CDR3 consists of 19 residues. Germline V lookup: CDR1 SGHAT, CDR2 FQNNGV. The trim removed 5 bases at V and 2 bases at J, leaving 16 bases unmatched.

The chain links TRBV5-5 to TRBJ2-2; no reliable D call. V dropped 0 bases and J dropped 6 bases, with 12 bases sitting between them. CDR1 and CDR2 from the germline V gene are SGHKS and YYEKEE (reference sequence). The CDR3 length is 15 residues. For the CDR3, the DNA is TGTGCCAGCAGCTTGGGGTTTTCGGCTTCCGGGGAGCTGTTTTTT. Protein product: CASSLGFSASGELFF.

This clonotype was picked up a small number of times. The CDR3 sequence is CATSTLGRETQYF. The CDR3 nucleotides are TGCGCCACCTCGACCCTAGGGAGGGAGACCCAGTACTTC. The chain employs TRBV5-1 and TRBJ2-5, with D tentatively TRBD2 (6 bases). This CDR3 has 13 amino acids. Per the germline V gene, CDR1 is SGHRS and CDR2 is YFSETQ. V was trimmed by 9 bases and J by 5 bases, leaving 17 bases between them. Full variable domain (remainder filled in from reference TRBV5-1 and TRBJ2-5): KAGVTQTPRYLIKTRGQQVTLSCSPISGHRSVSWYQQTPGQGLQFLFEYFSETQRNKGNFPGRFSGRQFSNSRSEMNVSTLELGDSALYLCATSTLGRETQYFGPGTRLLVL.

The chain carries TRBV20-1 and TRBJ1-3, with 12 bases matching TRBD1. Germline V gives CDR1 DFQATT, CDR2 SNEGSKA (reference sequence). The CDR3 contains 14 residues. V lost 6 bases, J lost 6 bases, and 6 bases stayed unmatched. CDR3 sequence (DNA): TGCAGTGCCGCCGGGACAGGGGGCGAAAACACCATATATTTT. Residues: CSAAGTGGENTIYF.

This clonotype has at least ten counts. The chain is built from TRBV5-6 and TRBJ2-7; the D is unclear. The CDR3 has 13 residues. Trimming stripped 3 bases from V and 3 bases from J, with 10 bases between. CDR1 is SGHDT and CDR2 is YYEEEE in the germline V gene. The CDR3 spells CASSYGSGYEQYF. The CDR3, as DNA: TGTGCCAGCAGCTATGGGTCGGGCTACGAGCAGTACTTC.

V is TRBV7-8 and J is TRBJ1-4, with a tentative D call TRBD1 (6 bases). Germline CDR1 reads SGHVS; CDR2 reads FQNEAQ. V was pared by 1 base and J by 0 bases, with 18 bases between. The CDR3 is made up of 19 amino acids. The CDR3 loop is CASSLVGGGRLATNEKLFF. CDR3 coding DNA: TGTGCCAGCAGCTTAGTAGGGGGAGGGCGACTGGCAACTAATGAAAAACTGTTTTTT.